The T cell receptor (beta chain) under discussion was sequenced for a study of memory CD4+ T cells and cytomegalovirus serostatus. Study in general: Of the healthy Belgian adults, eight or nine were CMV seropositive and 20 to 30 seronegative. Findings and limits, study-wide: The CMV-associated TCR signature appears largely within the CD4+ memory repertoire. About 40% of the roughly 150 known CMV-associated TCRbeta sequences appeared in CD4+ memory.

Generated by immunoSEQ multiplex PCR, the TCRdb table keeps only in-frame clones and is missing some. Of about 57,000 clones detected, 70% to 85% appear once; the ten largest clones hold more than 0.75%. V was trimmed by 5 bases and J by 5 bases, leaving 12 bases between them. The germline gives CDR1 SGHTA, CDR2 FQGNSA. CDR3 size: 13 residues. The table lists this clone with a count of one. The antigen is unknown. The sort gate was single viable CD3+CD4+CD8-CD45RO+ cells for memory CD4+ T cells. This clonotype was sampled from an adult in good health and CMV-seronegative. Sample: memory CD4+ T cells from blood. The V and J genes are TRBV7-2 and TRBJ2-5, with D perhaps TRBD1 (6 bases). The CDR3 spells CASSTQGRETQYF. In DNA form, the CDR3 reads TGTGCCAGCAGCACACAGGGACGGGAGACCCAGTACTTC.